This T cell receptor beta chain appears in the sequencing data of a study of beta chain features in type 1 diabetes. Trimming took 10 bases from V and 2 from J; bases not matched to a gene: 5. Germline V CDR1 and CDR2: MDHEN, SYDVKM. The CDR3 is 13 residues long. Expressed TCRB transcripts got sequenced, as all isolated RNA was reverse transcribed. Clones were sequenced by immunoSEQ multiplex PCR, and TCRdb holds only the in-frame ones, with some missing. Of 40,000 to 45,000 clones in the sample, around 50% were seen once. The rearrangement uses TRBV28 and TRBJ2-1; TRBD2 aligns across 7 bases. The TCR sequence derives from a woman aged 18-29 years in good health. The material sequenced was Tregs from blood. CDR3 region: CATQSGAYNEQFF. In DNA form, the CDR3 reads TGTGCCACCCAAAGCGGGGCCTACAATGAGCAGTTCTTC.